Below are 7 T cell receptor beta chains sequenced from a single sample in a study of blood T cell repertoires in COVID-19 (dated by TCRdb to 2019 to 2021). Library method: the immunoSEQ multiplex PCR assay. Sourced from immuneACCESS, this table was stored by TCRdb with only in-frame sequences that have V and J called. A share of the clones is absent; for the studies checked, an unresolved V gene accounts for under half, and the remainder has no known explanation. This sample comprises around 100,000 clones, about 77% of them detected only once. The ten largest clones capture around a third of the sample. Sequencing was performed on peripheral blood. All receptors come from a man between 65 and 80 years old with active or convalescent COVID-19.

The chain has TRBV28 and TRBJ1-1, with D unresolved. The germline V and J ends were trimmed by 3 bases and 1 base, with 3 bases remaining between them. The CDR3 is made up of 12 amino acids. The germline V gene has CDR1 MDHEN and CDR2 SYDVKM. This CDR3 is CASSFGNTEAFF. The DNA for the CDR3 is TGTGCCAGCAGTTTCGGGAACACTGAAGCTTTCTTT.

The chain carries TRBV27 and TRBJ2-7; 9 bases line up with TRBD2. The germline CDR1 and CDR2 sequences are MNHEY and SMNVEV (reference sequence). The CDR3 runs 17 residues. The V gene end was trimmed by 5 bases and the J gene end by 5 bases; junction bases not matched to a gene: 16. The chain's CDR3 is CASSTLLAGARGDEQYF. The CDR3 bases are TGTGCCAGCAGTACCCTACTAGCGGGTGCCCGCGGGGACGAGCAGTACTTC.

The rearrangement joins TRBV4-3 to TRBJ1-4; 11 positions match TRBD1. Per the germline V gene, CDR1 is LGHNA and CDR2 is YSLEER. Unmatched junction bases numbered 2, after V lost 4 bases and J lost 1 base. This CDR3 is built from 16 residues. CDR3 loop: CASSRDRGGTNEKLFF. The CDR3 nucleotides are TGCGCCAGCAGCCGGGACAGGGGGGGAACTAATGAAAAACTGTTTTTT.

The chain is built from TRBV5-4 and TRBJ2-7, with TRBD2 identical over 14 bases. The V and J ends lost 0 bases and 6 bases, in that order; junction bases with no gene match: 5. Germline assignment: CDR1 SGHNT and CDR2 YYREEE (reference sequence). CDR3 size: 16 residues. In DNA, the CDR3 is TGTGCCAGCAGCTTGGGACTAGCGGGGGGGAACGGCGAGCAGTACTTC. Translation: CASSLGLAGGNGEQYF.

The chain links TRBV6-2 or TRBV6-3 to TRBJ1-2; 8 bases agree with TRBD1. V trimming: 6 bases; J trimming: 4 bases; junction bases outside the gene matches: 7. Looked up from germline, CDR1 is MNHEY and CDR2 is SVGEGT. The CDR3 has 14 amino acids. The CDR3 here is CASSRQGSVYGYTF. The CDR3 bases are TGTGCCAGCAGCCGACAGGGGTCGGTCTATGGCTACACCTTC.

V and J are TRBV5-6 and TRBJ1-6; weak D call: TRBD1 (5 bases). Germline V CDR1 and CDR2: SGHDT, YYEEEE. Trimming removed 4 bases at V and 4 bases at J, with 12 bases between. CDR3 length: 15 residues. The CDR3 loop reads CASSPHRIYNSPLHF. CDR3 DNA sequence: TGTGCCAGCAGCCCCCACAGGATTTATAATTCACCCCTCCACTTT. The full variable domain, in which reference TRBV5-6 and TRBJ1-6 provide the parts outside the CDR3, is DAGVTQSPTHLIKTRGQQVTLRCSPKSGHDTVSWYQQALGQGPQFIFQYYEEEERQRGNFPDRFSGHQFPNYSSELNVNALLLGDSALYLCASSPHRIYNSPLHFGNGTRLTVT.

The genes are TRBV5-1 and TRBJ2-7, with TRBD1 matching 8 bases. Trimming cost V 3 bases and J 2 bases; bases outside gene matches: 4. The CDR3 runs 14 residues. The germline V gene encodes CDR1 SGHRS and CDR2 YFSETQ. CDR3 nucleotide sequence: TGCGCCAGCAGCTCCGGGACAGGAGCCTACGAGCAGTACTTC. Protein: CASSSGTGAYEQYF.